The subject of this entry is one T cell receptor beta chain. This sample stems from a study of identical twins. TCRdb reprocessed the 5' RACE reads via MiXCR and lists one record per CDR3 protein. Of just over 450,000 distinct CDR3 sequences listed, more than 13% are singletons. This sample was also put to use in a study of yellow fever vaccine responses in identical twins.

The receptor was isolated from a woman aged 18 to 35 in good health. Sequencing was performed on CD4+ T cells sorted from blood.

CDR3 protein: CAISLKGLAGSDTQYF. In DNA form, the CDR3 reads TGTGCCATCAGTCTCAAGGGACTAGCGGGTTCGGATACGCAGTATTTT. The chain is built from TRBV10-3 and TRBJ2-3; TRBD2 matches at 12 bases. Trimming took 5 bases from V and 6 from J; bases not matched to a gene: 9. CDR1 ENHRY and CDR2 SYGVKD come from the germline V gene. CDR3 length: 16 residues.